These 32 T cell receptor beta chains were all obtained from the same sample, sequenced in a study of T cells after yellow fever vaccination. TCRdb reprocessed the 5' RACE reads with MiXCR, giving one entry per CDR3 protein. This repertoire shows 320,000 or so distinct CDR3 sequences, roughly 8.6% found once; its top ten account for around 17%. The material sequenced was PBMCs, taken around 45 days after the first yellow fever vaccination. Receptors were obtained from a man aged 18-30 years who received the YFV17D yellow fever vaccine.

A few counts support this clonotype. This chain links TRBV19 with TRBJ2-3; 7 bases map to TRBD1. Germline-derived CDR1 and CDR2 are LNHDA and SQIVND (reference sequence). Trimming removed 6 bases from V and 2 bases from J; junction bases left unmatched: 5. The CDR3 is made up of 14 amino acids. DNA for the CDR3: TGTGCCAGTAGCCTGACAGGGATCACAGATACGCAGTATTTT. This translates into CASSLTGITDTQYF.

This clonotype has only a few counts. The chain employs TRBV18 and TRBJ2-3; weak D call: TRBD1 (5 bases). The V and J ends lost 4 bases and 8 bases respectively, with 16 bases between them. This CDR3 comprises 14 residues. The germline V gene has CDR1 KGHSH and CDR2 LQKENI. CDR3 nucleotides: TGTGCCAGCTCACAAATCAAAGGGCAGGGTACGCAGTATTTT. Its protein product is CASSQIKGQGTQYF.

This clonotype was detected only a few times. This chain joins TRBV5-4 and TRBJ2-1, with unresolved D. The germline V gene has CDR1 SGHNT and CDR2 YYREEE (reference sequence). The CDR3 is 10 residues long. Trimming removed 4 bases from V and 12 bases from J, with 8 bases in between. The CDR3 spells CASSQPPQFF. CDR3 nucleotide sequence: TGTGCCAGCAGCCAGCCCCCGCAGTTCTTC.

The chain uses TRBV20-1 and TRBJ2-3; the D is unclear. Germline V gives CDR1 DFQATT, CDR2 SNEGSKA (reference sequence). The CDR3 has 15 amino acids. Trimming took off 6 bases at V and 0 bases at J, with 16 bases between the two ends. CDR3 sequence: CSAKHTHSSTDTQYF. In DNA, the CDR3 is TGCAGTGCCAAGCATACCCACTCTAGCACAGATACGCAGTATTTT.

V usage is TRBV7-2 and J usage is TRBJ2-3; 12 nucleotides line up with TRBD1. CDR3 length equals 16 residues. Per the germline V gene, CDR1 is SGHTA and CDR2 is FQGNSA. V lost 5 bases and J lost 4; bases outside the gene matches: 7. The CDR3, as DNA: TGTGCCAGCAGCCCGGGGACAGGGGGCGGGGCAGATACGCAGTATTTT. It is translated as CASSPGTGGGADTQYF. The whole variable domain, remainder taken from reference TRBV7-2 and TRBJ2-3, is GAGVSQSPSNKVTEKGKDVELRCDPISGHTALYWYRQSLGQGLEFLIYFQGNSAPDKSGLPSDRFSAERTGGSVSTLTIQRTQQEDSAVYLCASSPGTGGGADTQYFGPGTRLTVL.

Many counts were recorded for this clonotype. V and J are TRBV12-3 or TRBV12-4 and TRBJ2-3; D might be TRBD1 (5 bases). The V end was cut by 6 bases, the J end by 1 base, with 11 bases between. This CDR3 has 14 residues. The CDR3 spells CASRSGLGTDTQYF. Written as DNA, the CDR3 is TGTGCCAGCAGATCAGGGCTGGGCACAGATACGCAGTATTTT.

The sample holds many counts of this clonotype. CDR3 region: CASSLEGIYGYTF. CDR3 nucleotides: TGTGCCAGCAGCTTAGAAGGGATATATGGCTACACCTTC. This chain uses TRBV7-8 with TRBJ1-2; D is ambiguous. The ends were cut back, 1 base at V and 5 bases at J, with 8 bases in the middle. Germline V CDR1 and CDR2: SGHVS, FQNEAQ. This CDR3 region has 13 residues.

This clonotype was counted ten times or more. The chain couples TRBV7-2 to TRBJ2-1; the D is unclear. Germline V CDR1 and CDR2: SGHTA, FQGNSA. V was clipped by 2 bases and J by 10 bases, with 9 bases between them. The CDR3 length is 12 residues. The CDR3 DNA is TGTGCCAGCAGCTTAATAGTCGGGGAGCAGTTCTTC. Protein sequence: CASSLIVGEQFF.

The chain carries TRBV9 and TRBJ2-1; D perhaps matches TRBD2 (5 bases). Deletions cut 0 bases from V and 9 bases from J, with 10 bases between. CDR1 and CDR2 from the germline V gene are SGDLS and YYNGEE. CDR3 length equals 13 residues. The DNA of the CDR3 is TGTGCCAGCAGCGTAGTCGGGGTCGGTGAGCAGTTCTTC. This sequence encodes CASSVVGVGEQFF.

A few counts support this clonotype. The J gene is TRBJ2-3, the V gene TRBV14; 10 nucleotides agree with TRBD2. The J segment lost 4 bases and the V segment lost 4 bases, leaving 5 bases of the junction unmatched. The CDR3 is 15 amino acids. The germline V gene encodes CDR1 SGHDN and CDR2 FVKESK. CDR3 DNA sequence: TGTGCCAGCAGCCGTTTAGCGGGGGGCGCAGATACGCAGTATTTT. It translates to CASSRLAGGADTQYF.

Only a few counts were recorded for this clonotype. The genes are TRBV12-3 or TRBV12-4 and TRBJ2-1; a weak D match, TRBD1 (5 bases). This CDR3 has 13 amino acids. V was trimmed by 3 bases and J by 9 bases, leaving 12 bases between them. In DNA form, the CDR3 reads TGTGCCAGCAGTTTTTGGGGCCAGGGTGAGCAGTTCTTC. Its protein is CASSFWGQGEQFF.

This clonotype was observed a handful of times. The chain is built from TRBV29-1 and TRBJ2-3, with D uncertain. Between the trimmed V and J ends, which lost 3 bases and 1 base, there was a span of 8 bases. Germline assignment: CDR1 SQVTM and CDR2 ANQGSEA. There are 13 residues in the CDR3. CDR3 sequence reads: CSVEGRRTDTQYF. CDR3 DNA: TGCAGCGTTGAGGGCAGGCGCACAGATACGCAGTATTTT.

This clonotype was seen only a few times. The chain carries TRBV20-1 and TRBJ2-1; TRBD2 might be the D (6 bases). The germline gives CDR1 DFQATT, CDR2 SNEGSKA (reference sequence). Trimming cost V 3 bases and J 6 bases, with 18 bases left between them. The CDR3 spans 15 residues. The CDR3 DNA reads TGCAGTGCTAGCCTCCCCATAGCGGTCTTCAATGAGCAGTTCTTC. As protein: CSASLPIAVFNEQFF.

Of note for this clonotype: With a much larger clone just one base away, this may be a read error. V and J are TRBV12-3 or TRBV12-4 and TRBJ1-5, with D perhaps TRBD1 (5 bases). This CDR3 is 14 amino acids long. The V and J ends lost 3 bases and 3 bases respectively, with 9 bases between them. The CDR3 bases are TGTGCCAGCAGTTTTGGGGGTAACAATCAGCCCCAGCATTTT. Translated: CASSFGGNNQPQHF.

This clonotype showed up just a few times. The chain recombines TRBV7-2 with TRBJ2-2; TRBD2 might be the D (6 bases). V lost 4 bases, J lost 4 bases, and 10 bases lay in between. Looked up from germline, CDR1 is SGHTA and CDR2 is FQGNSA. The CDR3 loop spans 14 amino acids. The CDR3: CASSSGLITGELFF. The CDR3 DNA sequence: TGTGCCAGCAGCTCGGGACTTATCACCGGGGAGCTGTTTTTT. The full variable domain, completed using reference TRBV7-2 and TRBJ2-2, is GAGVSQSPSNKVTEKGKDVELRCDPISGHTALYWYRQSLGQGLEFLIYFQGNSAPDKSGLPSDRFSAERTGGSVSTLTIQRTQQEDSAVYLCASSSGLITGELFFGEGSRLTVL.

This clonotype came up a few times. The junction departs from the called germline gene at one end, perhaps through a read error. The rearrangement links TRBV5-1 to TRBJ2-5; maybe TRBD1 (5 bases). The CDR3 spans 13 residues. CDR1 is SGHRS, CDR2 YFSETQ, per germline. The CDR3 loop reads CASSGADQETQYF. DNA of the CDR3: TGCGCCAGCAGCGGGGCGGACCAGGAGACCCAGTACTTC.

This clonotype was found a few times. V is TRBV5-1 and J is TRBJ2-1; D is possibly TRBD2 (6 bases). Between the trimmed V and J ends, which lost 4 bases and 0 bases, there was a span of 23 bases. Germline V gene data show CDR1 as SGHRS and CDR2 as YFSETQ. The CDR3 sequence is 19 residues long. This chain's CDR3 is CASSPGGARIQSSYNEQFF. The CDR3 bases are TGCGCCAGCAGCCCCGGGGGTGCCCGGATCCAAAGCTCCTACAATGAGCAGTTCTTC.

This clonotype came up a few times. The chain has TRBV5-1 and TRBJ2-5; 7 bases map to TRBD1. CDR1 and CDR2 (germline): SGHRS, YFSETQ. The CDR3 totals 14 residues. The V gene end was trimmed by 0 bases and the J gene end by 5 bases; junction bases not matched to a gene: 4. The CDR3 spells CASSLGQGYETQYF. DNA for the CDR3: TGCGCCAGCAGCTTGGGACAGGGTTACGAGACCCAGTACTTC.

This clonotype was picked up a small number of times. The rearrangement joins TRBV7-2 to TRBJ2-5, with unresolved D. There are 13 residues in the CDR3. Germline V lookup: CDR1 SGHTA, CDR2 FQGNSA. Between the trimmed V and J ends, which lost 5 bases and 2 bases, there was a span of 9 bases. The DNA of the CDR3 is TGTGCCAGCAGCCCCCCTAGTCAAGAGACCCAGTACTTC. Its translation is CASSPPSQETQYF.

This clonotype showed up just a few times. This rearrangement joins TRBV7-8 to TRBJ2-5; TRBD1 might be the D (6 bases). The CDR3 covers 14 residues. The V gene's germline CDR1 is SGHVS and CDR2 FQNEAQ. Between the trimmed V and J ends, which lost 5 bases and 2 bases, there was a span of 12 bases. The CDR3 here is CASSPRDIQETQYF. As DNA, the CDR3 is TGTGCCAGCAGCCCCCGGGACATTCAAGAGACCCAGTACTTC.

The genes are TRBV6-5 and TRBJ1-1; no firm D call. V lost 4 bases and J 5 bases, leaving 11 bases between the germline ends. Germline CDR1 reads MNHEY; CDR2 reads SVGAGI. The CDR3 covers 13 residues. For the CDR3, the DNA is TGTGCCAGCAGTTCCCCGGTAGGGACTGAAGCTTTCTTT. This encodes CASSSPVGTEAFF.

The chain links TRBV4-1 to TRBJ1-3; D remains unclear. CDR3 length: 15 amino acids. The germline CDR1 and CDR2 sequences are MGHRA and YSYEKL. The V end was cut by 2 bases, the J end by 8 bases, with 16 bases between. CDR3 loop: CASSQYSGREDTIYF. CDR3 coding DNA: TGCGCCAGCAGCCAATACTCGGGCCGGGAGGACACCATATATTTT.

A few counts support this clonotype. The rearrangement joins TRBV4-1 to TRBJ2-7; 7 bases fit TRBD1. This CDR3 spans 13 amino acids. V shed 6 bases, J shed 3 bases, and the junction held 5 bases outside the gene matches. Germline V gene sequence: CDR1 MGHRA, CDR2 YSYEKL. The CDR3 bases are TGCGCCAGCAGGGAACAGGGGCGCTACGAGCAGTACTTC. Protein: CASREQGRYEQYF.

The chain combines TRBV18 with TRBJ1-1, with 10 positions matching TRBD1. V shed 3 bases, J shed 5 bases, and the junction held 6 bases outside the gene matches. The V gene's germline CDR1 is KGHSH and CDR2 LQKENI. The CDR3 spans 15 residues. The CDR3 DNA reads TGTGCCAGCTCACCCCCTGACAGGGGGCAAACTGAAGCTTTCTTT. Protein sequence: CASSPPDRGQTEAFF. Combining the CDR3 with reference TRBV18 and TRBJ1-1 gives the whole variable domain NAGVMQNPRHLVRRRGQEARLRCSPMKGHSHVYWYRQLPEEGLKFMVYLQKENIIDESGMPKERFSAEFPKEGPSILRIQQVVRGDSAAYFCASSPPDRGQTEAFFGQGTRLTVV.

The chain carries TRBV11-2 and TRBJ2-3, with TRBD2 matching over 12 bases. The CDR3 contains 18 residues. The junction had 12 bases not matched to a gene; V was cut back by 6 bases and J by 2 bases. Looked up from germline, CDR1 is SGHAT and CDR2 is FQNNGV. The CDR3 reads CASSAGTSGQMLTDTQYF. CDR3 DNA: TGTGCCAGCAGTGCCGGGACTAGCGGGCAGATGCTCACAGATACGCAGTATTTT.

This clonotype was counted between two and nine times. The chain couples TRBV29-1 to TRBJ2-5, with D unresolved. The CDR3 spans 13 residues. The V gene lost 2 bases and the J gene lost 2 bases, with 9 bases spanning the gap. Germline CDR1 SQVTM, CDR2 ANQGSEA. CDR3 nucleotide sequence: TGCAGCGTTGAACGCCAGTTTCAAGAGACCCAGTACTTC. Amino acids: CSVERQFQETQYF.

This clonotype turned up a few times. The rearrangement uses TRBV27 and TRBJ2-2; 10 bases fit TRBD2. Germline V lookup: CDR1 MNHEY, CDR2 SMNVEV (reference sequence). The J segment lost 1 base and the V segment lost 1 base, leaving 6 bases of the junction unmatched. This CDR3 spans 18 amino acids. This chain's CDR3 is CASSLYPSGGRNTGELFF. The CDR3 bases are TGTGCCAGCAGTTTATATCCTAGCGGGGGAAGGAACACCGGGGAGCTGTTTTTT.

The chain uses TRBV18 and TRBJ2-5, with 10 bases identical to TRBD1. The CDR3 length is 14 residues. CDR1 is KGHSH, CDR2 LQKENI, per germline. J lost 4 bases, V lost 5 bases, and 4 bases had no gene match. CDR3 DNA sequence: TGTGCCAGCTCAGCGACAGGGGGCTCAGAGACCCAGTACTTC. It codes for CASSATGGSETQYF.

In its sample, this clonotype was seen a few times. CDR3 nucleotides: TGCAGTGCTAATCCAGAGGGCAGGGGGCAGCCCCAGCATTTT. It translates to CSANPEGRGQPQHF. V usage is TRBV20-1 and J usage is TRBJ1-5; TRBD1 matches 7 bases. This CDR3 has 14 amino acids. Germline values: CDR1 DFQATT, CDR2 SNEGSKA (reference sequence). J was trimmed by 7 bases and V by 4 bases; bases with no gene match: 10.

V usage is TRBV6-1 and J usage is TRBJ2-1; the D call may be TRBD1 or TRBD2 (6 bases each). CDR3 size: 13 residues. V was trimmed by 7 bases and J by 10 bases, leaving 17 bases between them. Germline CDR1 and CDR2: MNHNS and SASEGT. CDR3 in DNA: TGTGCCAGCACTCTTAGGGGGGCCGGAGAGCAGTTCTTC. This translates into CASTLRGAGEQFF.

This clonotype showed up just a few times. This chain joins TRBV7-8 and TRBJ2-7; D is possibly TRBD1 (6 bases). Germline-derived CDR1 and CDR2 are SGHVS and FQNEAQ. Deletions cut 4 bases from V and 2 bases from J, with 12 bases between. This CDR3 region has 14 residues. The CDR3 DNA follows: TGTGCCAGCAGCTGGCAGGGGCCAGCCTACGAGCAGTACTTC. It yields the protein CASSWQGPAYEQYF.

This clonotype was recorded at least ten times. The J gene is TRBJ2-1, the V gene TRBV4-1; D call uncertain. The V end lost 4 bases, the J end lost 3 bases, and 10 bases lay between the germline ends. This CDR3 has 14 amino acids. Germline CDR1 MGHRA, CDR2 YSYEKL. In nucleotides, the CDR3 is TGCGCCAGCAGCCCCAAAGTGAGCTACAATGAGCAGTTCTTC. Encoded protein: CASSPKVSYNEQFF.